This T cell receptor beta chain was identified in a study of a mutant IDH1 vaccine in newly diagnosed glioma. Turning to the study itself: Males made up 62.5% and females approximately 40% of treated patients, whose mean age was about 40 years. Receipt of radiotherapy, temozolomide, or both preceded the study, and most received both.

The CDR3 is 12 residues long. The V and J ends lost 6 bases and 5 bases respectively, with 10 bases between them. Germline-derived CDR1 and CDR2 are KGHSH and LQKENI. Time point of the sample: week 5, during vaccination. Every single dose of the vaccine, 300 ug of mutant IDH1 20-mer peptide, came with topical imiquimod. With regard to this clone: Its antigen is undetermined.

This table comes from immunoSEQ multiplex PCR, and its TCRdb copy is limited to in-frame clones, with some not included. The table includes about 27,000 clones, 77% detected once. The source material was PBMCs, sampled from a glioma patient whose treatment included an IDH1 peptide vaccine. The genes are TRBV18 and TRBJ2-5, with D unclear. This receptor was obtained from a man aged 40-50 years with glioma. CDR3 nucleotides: TGTGCCAGCTCCCCCACGGGTGAGACCCAGTACTTC. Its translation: CASSPTGETQYF.